Included here is one T cell receptor (beta chain) sequence, with context. The data were taken from a study of technical replicates of blood from a few donors. Germline V gene lookup returns CDR1 SGHTA and CDR2 FQGNSA. The junction had 9 bases not matched to a gene; V was cut back by 5 bases and J by 6 bases. The CDR3 is made up of 16 amino acids. Sequencing used immunoSEQ multiplex PCR; TCRdb keeps in-frame clones, though not all of them. The table shows 40,000 to 60,000 clones, with about 90% occurring only once. Sequenced sample: PBMCs. V gene TRBV7-2 combines with J gene TRBJ2-1; 11 nucleotides agree with TRBD2. This TCR was recovered from a human donor in good health. Some clones in this sample may be carry-over from other donors' samples. The CDR3 spells CASSPLGTSGLNEQFF. CDR3 bases: TGTGCCAGCAGCCCGCTGGGGACTAGCGGCCTCAATGAGCAGTTCTTC. The variable domain in full, completed from reference TRBV7-2 and TRBJ2-1, reads GAGVSQSPSNKVTEKGKDVELRCDPISGHTALYWYRQSLGQGLEFLIYFQGNSAPDKSGLPSDRFSAERTGGSVSTLTIQRTQQEDSAVYLCASSPLGTSGLNEQFFGPGTRLTVL.